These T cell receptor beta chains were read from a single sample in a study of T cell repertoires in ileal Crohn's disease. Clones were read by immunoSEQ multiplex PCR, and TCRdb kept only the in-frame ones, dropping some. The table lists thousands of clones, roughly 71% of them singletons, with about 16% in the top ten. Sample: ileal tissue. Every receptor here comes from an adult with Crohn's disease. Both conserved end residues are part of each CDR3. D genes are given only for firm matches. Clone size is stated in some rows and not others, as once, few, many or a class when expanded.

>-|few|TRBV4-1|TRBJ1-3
TGCGCCAGCAGCCAAGAAGCACGATCTGGAAACACCATATATTTT
CASSQEARSGNTIYF
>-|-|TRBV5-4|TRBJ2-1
TGTGCCAGCAGCCACTCGGGCTCCTACAATGAGCAGTTCTTC
CASSHSGSYNEQFF
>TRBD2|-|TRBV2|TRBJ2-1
TGTGCCAGCAGGCCTAGCGGGGGGGCCAAGTTCTTC
CASRPSGGAKFF
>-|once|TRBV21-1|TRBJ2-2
TGTGCCAGCAGCCACTCCCGGGACAGGAACACCGGGGAGCTGTTTTTT
CASSHSRDRNTGELFF
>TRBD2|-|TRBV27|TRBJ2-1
TGTGCCGCCTGGGAGGCCGGGACTAGCGGCCTCAATGAGCAGTTCTTC
CAAWEAGTSGLNEQFF
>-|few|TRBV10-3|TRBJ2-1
TGTGCCATCAGTGAGATGGAGGGTCACAATGAGCAGTTCTTC
CAISEMEGHNEQFF
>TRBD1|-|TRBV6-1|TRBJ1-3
TGTGCCAGCAGTGAAGCGGGACAGGGAGCCGGAAACACCATATATTTT
CASSEAGQGAGNTIYF
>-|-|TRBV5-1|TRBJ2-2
TGCGCCAGCAGCTTGACTAGTCCCCGGGGGGAGCTGTTTTTT
CASSLTSPRGELFF
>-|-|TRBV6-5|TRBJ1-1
TGTGCCAGCAGTCCCGTTCGGTTGAACACTGAAGCTTTCTTT
CASSPVRLNTEAFF
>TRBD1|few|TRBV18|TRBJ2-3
TGTGCCAGCTCACCGGGACAGGGCACAGATACGCAGTATTTT
CASSPGQGTDTQYF
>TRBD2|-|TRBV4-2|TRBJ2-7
TGTGCCAGCAGCCCCGGGACTAGCGGTAGCTCCTACGAGCAGTACTTC
CASSPGTSGSSYEQYF
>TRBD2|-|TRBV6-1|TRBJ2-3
TGTGCCAGCAGTGAAGGGGAGGGCCACACAGATACGCAGTATTTT
CASSEGEGHTDTQYF
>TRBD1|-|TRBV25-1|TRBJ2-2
TGTGCCAGCAGTAGAAGGGAGTCACAGGGGGCCAACACCGGGGAGCTGTTTTTT
CASSRRESQGANTGELFF
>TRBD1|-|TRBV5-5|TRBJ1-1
TGTGCCAGCAGCTCATCAGGGGGCTGGACTGAAGCTTTCTTT
CASSSSGGWTEAFF
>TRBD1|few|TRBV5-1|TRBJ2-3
TGCGCCAGCAGCTTGGAGGGACAGGGATCCGATACGCAGTATTTT
CASSLEGQGSDTQYF
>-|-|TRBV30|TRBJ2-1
TGTGCCTGGAGTTGGACCGTACCGGGGGATGAGCAGTTCTTC
CAWSWTVPGDEQFF
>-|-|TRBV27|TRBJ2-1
TGTGCCAGCAGTTACAGCTCCAGGGGGGTCGATGAGCAGTTCTTC
CASSYSSRGVDEQFF
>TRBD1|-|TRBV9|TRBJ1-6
TGTGCCAGCAGCGCCGGACAGGGCGATAATTCACCCCTCCACTTT
CASSAGQGDNSPLHF
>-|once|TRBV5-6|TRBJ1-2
TGTGCCAGCAGCTCTGGGACATACTATGGCTACACCTTC
CASSSGTYYGYTF
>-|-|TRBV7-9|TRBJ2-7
TGTGCCAGCAGCTTAGGTCCCCGGGACGAGCAGTACTTC
CASSLGPRDEQYF
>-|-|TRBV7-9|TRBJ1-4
TGTGCCAGCAGTCTATCTGATCCTAATGAAAAACTGTTTTTT
CASSLSDPNEKLFF
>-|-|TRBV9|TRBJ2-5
TGTGCCAGCAGCGTAGCGAACAGCCAAGAGACCCAGTACTTC
CASSVANSQETQYF
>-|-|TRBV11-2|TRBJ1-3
TGTGCCAGCAGCTTAGCGGACGGGAGCTCTGGAAACACCATATATTTT
CASSLADGSSGNTIYF
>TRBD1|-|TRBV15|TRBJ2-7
TGTGCCACCAGCGGTGGGACAGGGACTTCCTACGAGCAGTACTTC
CATSGGTGTSYEQYF
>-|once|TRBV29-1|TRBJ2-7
TGCAGCGTTGAGACGACAGACTACGAGCAGTACTTC
CSVETTDYEQYF
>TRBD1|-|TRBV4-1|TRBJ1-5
TGCGCCAGCAGCCAATCCACAGGGGTTAATCAGCCCCAGCATTTT
CASSQSTGVNQPQHF
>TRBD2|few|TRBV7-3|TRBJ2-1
TGTGCCAGCAGCTTATATAGCGGGGTGGATTTGAGTGAGCAGTTCTTC
CASSLYSGVDLSEQFF
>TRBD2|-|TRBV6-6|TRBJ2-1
TGTGCCAGCAGAATGACTAGCGACTCCTACAATGAGCAGTTCTTC
CASRMTSDSYNEQFF
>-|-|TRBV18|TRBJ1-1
TGTGCCAGCTCACCCCAGGATCCGAACACTGAAGCTTTCTTT
CASSPQDPNTEAFF
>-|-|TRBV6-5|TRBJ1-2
TGTGCCAGCAGTCGTTCTCCCGGGACATACTATGGCTACACCTTC
CASSRSPGTYYGYTF
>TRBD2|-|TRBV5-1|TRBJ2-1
TGCGCCAGCAGCTCTAGCGGGGGCTACAATGAGCAGTTCTTC
CASSSSGGYNEQFF
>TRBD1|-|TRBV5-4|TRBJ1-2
TGTGCCAGCAGCGCCTGGACAGGGGCTAACTATGGCTACACCTTC
CASSAWTGANYGYTF
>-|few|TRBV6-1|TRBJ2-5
TGTGCCAGCAGTGAAAGGGGGTACACTTCGGGGGGCCGAGAGACCCAGTACTTC
CASSERGYTSGGRETQYF
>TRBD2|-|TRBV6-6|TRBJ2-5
TGTGCCAGCAGTGTCGGTTTGGGGGGGGGACAAGAGACCCAGTACTTC
CASSVGLGGGQETQYF
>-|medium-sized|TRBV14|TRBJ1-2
TGTGCCAGCCCCCCCCCGGCAGGTCCTAACTATGGCTACACCTTC
CASPPPAGPNYGYTF
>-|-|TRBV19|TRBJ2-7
TGTGCCAGTAGTATGGGTTTGGAGCCCTACGAGCAGTACTTC
CASSMGLEPYEQYF
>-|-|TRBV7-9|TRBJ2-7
TGTGCCAGCCGGGCGGGAAGCTCCTACGAGCAGTACTTC
CASRAGSSYEQYF
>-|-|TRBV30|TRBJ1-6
TGTGCCTGGAGTGCTAGTGGTCCAACACGGAATTCACCCCTCCACTTT
CAWSASGPTRNSPLHF
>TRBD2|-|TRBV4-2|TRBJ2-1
TGTGCCAGCAGCCAAGACTACACTAGCGGGGGGGATAATGAGCAGTTCTTC
CASSQDYTSGGDNEQFF
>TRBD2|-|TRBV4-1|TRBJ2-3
TGCGCCAGCAGCCAAGGACTAGCGGGGGGGCGGGATACGCAGTATTTT
CASSQGLAGGRDTQYF
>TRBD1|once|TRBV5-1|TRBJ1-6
TGCGCCAGCAGCTTGTCCACAGGGGGCGAATCACCCCTCCACTTT
CASSLSTGGESPLHF
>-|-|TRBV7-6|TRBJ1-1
TGTGCCAGCAGCTTGACAGGGAACACTGAAGCTTTCTTT
CASSLTGNTEAFF
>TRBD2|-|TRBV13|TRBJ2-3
TGTGCCAGCAGCTTAGTTTCTGCGGGGGGGGCGGGCACAGATACGCAGTATTTT
CASSLVSAGGAGTDTQYF
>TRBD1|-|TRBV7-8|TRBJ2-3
TGTGCCACCACTACCGGGACAGGATACACAGATACGCAGTATTTT
CATTTGTGYTDTQYF
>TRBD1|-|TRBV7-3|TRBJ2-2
TGTGCCAGCAGCTGGGCATATGGGACAGGGAACACCGGGGAGCTGTTTTTT
CASSWAYGTGNTGELFF
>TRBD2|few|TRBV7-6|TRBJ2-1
TGTGCCAGCAGCTTAGAACGGGGGGGATCCTACAATGAGCAGTTCTTC
CASSLERGGSYNEQFF
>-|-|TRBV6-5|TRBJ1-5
TGTGCCAGCAACCAGGGGAATCAGCCCCAGCATTTT
CASNQGNQPQHF
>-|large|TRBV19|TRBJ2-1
TGTGCCAGCCTCAGCGCCTACAATGAGCAGTTCTTC
CASLSAYNEQFF
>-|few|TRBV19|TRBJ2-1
TGTGCCAGTAGTACGGATTGGGACTCAGCCGACAATGAGCAGTTCTTC
CASSTDWDSADNEQFF
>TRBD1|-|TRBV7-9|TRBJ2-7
TGTGCCAGCAGCGCCTACCGGGACAGAAACTCCTACGAGCAGTACTTC
CASSAYRDRNSYEQYF
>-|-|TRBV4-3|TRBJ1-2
TGCGCCAGCAGCCAGACAGACTATGGCTACACCTTC
CASSQTDYGYTF
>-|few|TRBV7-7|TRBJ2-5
TGTGCCAGCAGCAGGGGGGGGTCTAGCGGCGGGGAGACCCAGTACTTC
CASSRGGSSGGETQYF
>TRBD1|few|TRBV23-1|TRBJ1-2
TGCGCCAGCAGTCCCGGGACAGGGTACTATGGCTACACCTTC
CASSPGTGYYGYTF
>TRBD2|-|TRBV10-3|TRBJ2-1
TGTGCCATCAGGATAGCGGGGGACGAGCAGTTCTTC
CAIRIAGDEQFF